This is a list of T cell receptor beta chains from one sample in a study of vaccination and CD4 T cells after COVID-19. One entry per CDR3 protein results from TCRdb running MiXCR on the PCR reads. The sample shows about 13,000 distinct CDR3 sequences, 25% to 30% of them seen only once. For these receptors, no antigen is known. Sequences were obtained from CD4+ T cells from blood, cultured in vitro. The receptors stem from a human donor who had recovered from COVID-19. Each CDR3 is given with its conserved first and last residue. Each record gives: J gene, V gene, D gene, clone size, CDR3 DNA, CDR3 protein. A D gene is named only where the DNA matches it firmly. Rows give clone size only sometimes, using once, few, many, or a class for an expanded clone.

TRBJ2-7 | TRBV30 | TRBD2 | - | TGTGCCTGGAGTGTATCCTCGACTAGCGGGCGACCCTACGAGCAGTACTTC | CAWSVSSTSGRPYEQYF
TRBJ2-5 | TRBV15 | - | - | TGTGCCACCAGCAGAGATCGATTTGAGGCGGGGACCGAGTTGGAGACCCAGTACTTC | CATSRDRFEAGTELETQYF
TRBJ1-6 | TRBV11-3 | TRBD1 | - | TGTGCCAGCAGCTTTGACAGGGATAATTCACCCCTCCACTTT | CASSFDRDNSPLHF
TRBJ1-5 | TRBV27 | - | few | TGTGCCAGCAGTCCCTGGGGGTCCGAGGCCCAGCATTTT | CASSPWGSEAQHF
TRBJ2-3 | TRBV6-1 | TRBD2 | few | TGTGCCAGCAGTGGAGGAGCGGGGGGGCGGCTCACAGATACGCAGTATTTT | CASSGGAGGRLTDTQYF
TRBJ1-5 | TRBV20-1 | TRBD1 | few | TGCAGTGCTAGATCGGACAGGGATAATCAGCCCCAGCATTTT | CSARSDRDNQPQHF
TRBJ1-3 | TRBV11-2 | TRBD1 | few | TGTGCCAGCAGCTTCCTGACAGGGAGGAACACCATATATTTT | CASSFLTGRNTIYF
TRBJ1-3 | TRBV5-1 | - | - | TGCGCCAGCGGGGTAGAAGCAGGGATCTCTGGAAACACCATATATTTT | CASGVEAGISGNTIYF
TRBJ1-6 | TRBV21-1 | - | medium-sized | TGTGCCAGCAGGGGGACAGGGGGAATTAACAATTCACCCCTCCACTTT | CASRGTGGINNSPLHF
TRBJ2-5 | TRBV6-1 | - | once | TGTGCCACCTCCGACAGTCAAGAGACCCAGTACTTC | CATSDSQETQYF
TRBJ2-5 | TRBV3-1 | TRBD2 | - | TGTGCCAGCAGCTTACTAGCGGGGGCCCAAGAGACCCAGTACTTC | CASSLLAGAQETQYF
TRBJ2-7 | TRBV6-1 | - | few | TGTGCCAGCAGGGGGAGCCGGGACAAACACTTTTACGAGCAGTACTTC | CASRGSRDKHFYEQYF
TRBJ2-3 | TRBV23-1 | TRBD2 | - | TGCGCCAGCAGTCAATCCCCGGGGGGAGCGGGGGGGCTCAGAGATACGCAGTATTTT | CASSQSPGGAGGLRDTQYF
TRBJ2-1 | TRBV6-1 | TRBD1 | once | TGTGCCAGCAATCAGGGGGCCAATGAGCAGTTCTTC | CASNQGANEQFF
TRBJ2-3 | TRBV5-4 | TRBD1 | - | TGTGCCAGCAGCTTGACAGGGGGCGATACGCAGTATTTT | CASSLTGGDTQYF
TRBJ2-3 | TRBV11-3 | - | few | TGTGCCAGCAGCTGGGGGGCAAAAGATACGCAGTATTTT | CASSWGAKDTQYF
TRBJ2-1 | TRBV9 | - | - | TGTGCCAGCAGCGTGGGGCAGACTAACAATGAGCAGTTCTTC | CASSVGQTNNEQFF
TRBJ2-4 | TRBV11-2 | - | - | TGTGCCAGCAGCTCTTACAAACTGGGACTGGCAGCCAAAAACATTCAGTACTTC | CASSSYKLGLAAKNIQYF
TRBJ1-1 | TRBV29-1 | TRBD1 | few | TGCAGCGTTGACTCCGGACAGGGACTATGGGACACTGAAGCTTTCTTT | CSVDSGQGLWDTEAFF
TRBJ1-1 | TRBV10-3 | - | few | TGTGCCATCATGGCAGGGGTGGGCACTGAAGCTTTCTTT | CAIMAGVGTEAFF
TRBJ2-3 | TRBV10-2 | - | few | TGCGCCAGCAGTGAGTCTCGGGGTTATGGTGGCACAGATACGCAGTATTTT | CASSESRGYGGTDTQYF
TRBJ2-5 | TRBV7-8 | - | - | TGTGCCAGCAGCGTGACCCCCTCCGGTGGCAGCGAGACCCAGTACTTC | CASSVTPSGGSETQYF